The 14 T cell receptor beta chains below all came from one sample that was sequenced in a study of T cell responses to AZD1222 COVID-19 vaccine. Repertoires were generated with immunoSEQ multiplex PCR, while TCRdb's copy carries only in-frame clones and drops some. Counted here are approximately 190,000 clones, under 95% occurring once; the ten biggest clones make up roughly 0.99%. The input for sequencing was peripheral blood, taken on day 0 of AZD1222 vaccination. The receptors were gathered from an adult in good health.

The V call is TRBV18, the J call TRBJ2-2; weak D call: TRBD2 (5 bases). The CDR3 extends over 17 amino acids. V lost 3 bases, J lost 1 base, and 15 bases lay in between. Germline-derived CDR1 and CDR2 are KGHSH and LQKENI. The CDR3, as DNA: TGTGCCAGCTCACCCCGATCGACCAGCGGGAACACCGGGGAGCTGTTTTTT. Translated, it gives CASSPRSTSGNTGELFF.

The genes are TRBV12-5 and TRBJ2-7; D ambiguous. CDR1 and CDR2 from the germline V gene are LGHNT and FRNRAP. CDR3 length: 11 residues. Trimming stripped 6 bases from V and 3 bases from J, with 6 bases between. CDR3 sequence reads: CASGVGYEQYF. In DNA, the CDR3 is TGTGCTAGTGGCGTTGGCTACGAGCAGTACTTC.

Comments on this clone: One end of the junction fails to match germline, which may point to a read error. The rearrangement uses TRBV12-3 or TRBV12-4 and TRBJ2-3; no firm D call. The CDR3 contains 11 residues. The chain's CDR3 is CASTLEDTQYF. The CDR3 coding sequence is TGTGCCAGCACTTTAGAGGATACGCAGTATTTT.

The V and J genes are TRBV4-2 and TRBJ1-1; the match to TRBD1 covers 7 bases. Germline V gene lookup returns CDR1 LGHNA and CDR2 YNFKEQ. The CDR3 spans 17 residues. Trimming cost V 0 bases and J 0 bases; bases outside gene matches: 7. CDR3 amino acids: CASSQDTRDRLNTEAFF. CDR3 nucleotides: TGTGCCAGCAGCCAAGATACCCGGGACAGACTGAACACTGAAGCTTTCTTT.

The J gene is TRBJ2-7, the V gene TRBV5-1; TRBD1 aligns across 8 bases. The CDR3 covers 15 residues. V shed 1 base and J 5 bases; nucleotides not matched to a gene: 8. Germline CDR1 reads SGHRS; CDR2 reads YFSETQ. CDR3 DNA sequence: TGCGCCAGCAGCTTGTCCGGACAGGGTTTGCACGAGCAGTACTTC. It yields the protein CASSLSGQGLHEQYF.

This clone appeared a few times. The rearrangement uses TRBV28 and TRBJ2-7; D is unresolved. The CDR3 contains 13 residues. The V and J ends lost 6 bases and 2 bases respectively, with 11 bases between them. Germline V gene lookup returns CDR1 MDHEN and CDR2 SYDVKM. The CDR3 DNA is TGTGCCAGCAGCCCACTCCGTCCCTACGAGCAGTACTTC. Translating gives CASSPLRPYEQYF. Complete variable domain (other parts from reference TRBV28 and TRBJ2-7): DVKVTQSSRYLVKRTGEKVFLECVQDMDHENMFWYRQDPGLGLRLIYFSYDVKMKEKGDIPEGYSVSREKKERFSLILESASTNQTSMYLCASSPLRPYEQYFGPGTRLTVT.

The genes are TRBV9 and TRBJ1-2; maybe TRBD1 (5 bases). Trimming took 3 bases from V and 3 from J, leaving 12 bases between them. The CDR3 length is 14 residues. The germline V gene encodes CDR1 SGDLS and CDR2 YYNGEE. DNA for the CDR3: TGTGCCAGCAGCGACCCGGGGGGGGACTATGGCTACACCTTC. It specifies CASSDPGGDYGYTF.

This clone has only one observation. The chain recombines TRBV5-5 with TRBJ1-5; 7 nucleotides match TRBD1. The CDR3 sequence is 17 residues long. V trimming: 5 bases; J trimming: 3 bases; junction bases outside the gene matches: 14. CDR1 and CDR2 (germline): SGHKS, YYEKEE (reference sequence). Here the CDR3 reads CASRRMGGTGDNQPQHF. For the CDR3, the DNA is TGTGCCAGCAGACGTATGGGGGGCACAGGGGACAATCAGCCCCAGCATTTT.

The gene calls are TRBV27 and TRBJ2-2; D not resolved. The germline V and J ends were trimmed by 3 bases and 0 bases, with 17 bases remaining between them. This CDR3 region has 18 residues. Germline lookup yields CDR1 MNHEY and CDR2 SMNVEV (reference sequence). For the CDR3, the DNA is TGTGCCAGCAGTTTCAGTTTACTACTGAGTACGAACACCGGGGAGCTGTTTTTT. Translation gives CASSFSLLLSTNTGELFF.

DNA of the CDR3: TGTGCCAGCAGTTACTCTAGCGGGGAATACTACAATGAGCAGTTCTTC. This translates into CASSYSSGEYYNEQFF. The chain uses TRBV6-5 and TRBJ2-1; 8 bases map to TRBD2. The length of the CDR3 is 16 residues. CDR1 is MNHEY and CDR2 is SVGAGI in the germline V gene. The ends lost 0 bases at V and 3 bases at J; junction bases unmatched: 4.

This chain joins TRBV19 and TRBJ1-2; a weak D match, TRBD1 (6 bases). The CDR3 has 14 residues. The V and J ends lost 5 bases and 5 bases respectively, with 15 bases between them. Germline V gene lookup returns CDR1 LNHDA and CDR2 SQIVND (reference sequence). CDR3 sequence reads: CASSLRGHEYGYTF. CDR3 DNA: TGTGCCAGTAGTCTCCGGGGGCACGAATATGGCTACACCTTC.

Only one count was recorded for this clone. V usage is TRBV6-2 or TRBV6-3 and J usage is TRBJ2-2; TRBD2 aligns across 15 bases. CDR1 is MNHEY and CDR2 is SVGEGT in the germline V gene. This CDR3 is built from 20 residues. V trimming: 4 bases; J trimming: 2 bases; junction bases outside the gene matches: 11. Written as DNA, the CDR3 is TGTGCCAGCAGTTTCGTCTTGGGACTAGCGGGGGGACCTAACACCGGGGAGCTGTTTTTT. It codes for CASSFVLGLAGGPNTGELFF.

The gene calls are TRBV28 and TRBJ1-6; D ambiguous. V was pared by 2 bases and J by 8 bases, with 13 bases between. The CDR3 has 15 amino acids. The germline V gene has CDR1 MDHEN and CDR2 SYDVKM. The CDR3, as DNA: TGTGCCAGCAGTTTAGTTGAGGCACCCCATTCACCCCTCCACTTT. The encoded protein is CASSLVEAPHSPLHF. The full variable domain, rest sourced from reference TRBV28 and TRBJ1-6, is DVKVTQSSRYLVKRTGEKVFLECVQDMDHENMFWYRQDPGLGLRLIYFSYDVKMKEKGDIPEGYSVSREKKERFSLILESASTNQTSMYLCASSLVEAPHSPLHFGNGTRLTVT.

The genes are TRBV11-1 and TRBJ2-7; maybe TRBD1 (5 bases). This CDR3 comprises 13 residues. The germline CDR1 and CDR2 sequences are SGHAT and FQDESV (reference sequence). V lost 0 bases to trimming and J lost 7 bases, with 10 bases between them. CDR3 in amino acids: CASSLATGVEQYF. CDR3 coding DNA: TGTGCCAGCAGCTTAGCCACAGGAGTAGAGCAGTACTTC.